This paragraph covers one TCR beta chain sequence. No antigen is known for it. The J segment lost 12 bases and the V segment lost 5 bases, leaving 5 bases of the junction unmatched. Germline assignment: CDR1 MNHNY and CDR2 SVGAGI (reference sequence). The CDR3 sequence is 14 residues long. The entry originates in a study of beta chain features in type 1 diabetes. Study-level findings and limits: TCRB CDR3s from Type 1 diabetes patients were moderately but significantly shorter in all four CD4+ subsets. Type 1 diabetes patients showed fewer insertions and more deletions at VDJ junctions.

Reverse transcribing all isolated RNA meant expressed TCRB transcripts were sequenced. Here immunoSEQ multiplex PCR was the method, and the copy in TCRdb shows in-frame clones only, minus some. The sample yields about 660,000 clones, over 13% seen once. Once sorted, every population was more than 95% pure. The chain carries TRBV6-6 and TRBJ2-1; TRBD2 aligns across 15 bases. Specimen: naive CD4+ T cells from blood. The receptor was isolated from a man between 18 and 29 years old with type 1 diabetes. This chain's CDR3 is CASSPGTSGRRQFF. In DNA form, the CDR3 reads TGTGCCAGCAGTCCCGGGACTAGCGGGAGGAGGCAGTTCTTC.